The 22 T cell receptor beta chains below all came from one sample that was sequenced in a study of blood T cell repertoires in COVID-19. Generated by immunoSEQ multiplex PCR, the TCRdb table keeps only in-frame clones and is missing some. In the table there are roughly 270,000 clones, about 85% of which are singletons. What was sequenced was PBMCs or T cells enriched from blood (not recorded which). The receptor source for this set is a woman aged 45-65 years who had recovered from COVID-19.

This chain connects TRBV24-1 to TRBJ2-5; no definite D call. Trimming pared 2 bases from V and 4 bases from J, leaving 13 bases between. Germline loops: CDR1 KGHDR, CDR2 SFDVKD. This CDR3 has 15 amino acids. CDR3 coding DNA: TGTGCCACCAGTGATTCCCGCTCCTACCCAGAGACCCAGTACTTC. This codes for CATSDSRSYPETQYF.

The chain is built from TRBV13 and TRBJ2-7; 7 nucleotides match TRBD1. Germline lookup yields CDR1 PRHDT and CDR2 FYEKMQ (reference sequence). Trimming at V came to 4 bases and at J to 0 bases, leaving 3 bases not matched to a gene. The CDR3 covers 14 residues. CDR3: CASSSGTASYEQYF. CDR3 DNA: TGTGCCAGCAGCTCCGGGACAGCCTCCTACGAGCAGTACTTC.

This chain joins TRBV5-4 and TRBJ1-3; perhaps TRBD1 as D (5 bases). The germline V gene has CDR1 SGHNT and CDR2 YYREEE (reference sequence). V shed 2 bases and J shed 2 bases, with 11 bases lying between them. The CDR3 has 15 residues. CDR3 loop: CASSFGGRAGNTIYF. In DNA, the CDR3 is TGTGCCAGCAGCTTCGGGGGTAGGGCTGGAAACACCATATATTTT.

The chain employs TRBV15 and TRBJ1-1; D is uncertain. Per germline, CDR1 LNHNV and CDR2 YYDKDF (reference sequence). Trimming took off 1 base at V and 1 base at J, with 19 bases between the two ends. The CDR3 covers 18 residues. The CDR3 DNA reads as TGTGCCACCAGCAGAGGCGGGTTTCTGGGCGCGCAGAACACTGAAGCTTTCTTT. As protein: CATSRGGFLGAQNTEAFF.

The V gene is TRBV11-2, the J gene TRBJ2-1; 10 bases are shared with TRBD1. CDR1 and CDR2 (germline): SGHAT, FQNNGV. Losses at the gene ends were 0 bases for V and 9 bases for J; bases not matched to a gene: 11. The CDR3 loop spans 17 amino acids. The CDR3 sequence is CASSLEGGTGADGEQFF. CDR3 coding DNA: TGTGCCAGCAGCTTAGAAGGGGGGACAGGGGCGGATGGTGAGCAGTTCTTC.

The chain joins TRBV29-1 to TRBJ1-1; possible D gene TRBD1, 5 bases. The CDR3 runs 15 residues. Germline loops: CDR1 SQVTM, CDR2 ANQGSEA. The V end was cut by 0 bases, the J end by 1 base, with 12 bases between. The CDR3 coding sequence is TGCAGCGTTGAAGATCTTGGGCAGGGGAACACTGAAGCTTTCTTT. This codes for CSVEDLGQGNTEAFF.

This rearrangement joins TRBV28 to TRBJ2-3; 9 nucleotides line up with TRBD2. V shed 10 bases, J shed 2 bases, and the junction held 4 bases outside the gene matches. The CDR3 is 13 residues long. CDR1 MDHEN and CDR2 SYDVKM come from the germline V gene. CDR3 loop: CATCGGATDTQYF. In DNA form, the CDR3 reads TGTGCCACTTGCGGGGGGGCCACAGATACGCAGTATTTT.

V is TRBV5-1 and J is TRBJ2-3; 8 bases map to TRBD2. The germline V gene encodes CDR1 SGHRS and CDR2 YFSETQ. CDR3 size: 16 residues. Trimming took 0 bases from V and 7 from J; bases not matched to a gene: 10. The CDR3 is CASSLGFGGAENTQYF. The CDR3 DNA reads TGCGCCAGCAGCTTGGGATTCGGGGGGGCCGAGAATACGCAGTATTTT.

The rearrangement joins TRBV5-4 to TRBJ1-4; no firm D call. CDR1 and CDR2 from the germline V gene are SGHNT and YYREEE (reference sequence). V was shortened by 2 bases and J by 4 bases, with 6 bases between the two germline ends. The CDR3 extends over 13 amino acids. The CDR3 DNA reads TGTGCCAGCAGCTTTCAGAATAATGAAAAACTGTTTTTT. Translated, it gives CASSFQNNEKLFF.

Of note for this clone: Other DNA sequences in this specimen translate into the identical CDR3. This CDR3 is CASSLGQGYGYTF. The CDR3 bases are TGTGCCAGCAGTTTAGGTCAGGGCTATGGCTACACCTTC. This chain uses TRBV12-3 or TRBV12-4 with TRBJ1-2; possibly TRBD1 for D (5 bases). V was cut by 1 base and J by 4 bases, with 7 bases left in between. The CDR3 is 13 residues long.

This clone came up a few times. The chain is built from TRBV5-1 and TRBJ2-2; D remains ambiguous. Trimming removed 3 bases from V and 3 bases from J, with 9 bases in between. Germline CDR1 reads SGHRS; CDR2 reads YFSETQ. The length of the CDR3 is 14 residues. For the CDR3, the DNA is TGCGCCAGCAGCTCCCTCCTCGACACCGGGGAGCTGTTTTTT. Translated, it gives CASSSLLDTGELFF.

This sequence joins TRBV27 and TRBJ1-1, with 7 bases aligning to TRBD1. CDR1 and CDR2 from the germline V gene are MNHEY and SMNVEV (reference sequence). V lost 5 bases to trimming and J lost 2 bases; unmatched junction nucleotides: 11. The CDR3 runs to 16 residues. The CDR3 DNA follows: TGTGCCAGCAGTGTAAGGTCGGGACAGATCAACACTGAAGCTTTCTTT. It is translated as CASSVRSGQINTEAFF.

The rearrangement uses TRBV10-2 and TRBJ1-3; 9 bases align to TRBD1. Per germline, CDR1 WSHSY and CDR2 SAAADI. This CDR3 spans 17 amino acids. V was pared by 6 bases and J by 0 bases, with 9 bases of the junction left unmatched. The CDR3 DNA reads as TGCGCCAGCAGGGGACAGGGAGTCTTAAGCTCTGGAAACACCATATATTTT. Translation gives CASRGQGVLSSGNTIYF.

CDR3 DNA sequence: TGTGCCAGCAGCTTCACAGGGGGCTCAAACTATGGCTACACCTTC. Translating it yields CASSFTGGSNYGYTF. The chain recombines TRBV7-9 with TRBJ1-2; 9 bases align to TRBD1. This CDR3 contains 15 residues. Trimming removed 3 bases from V and 2 bases from J; junction bases left unmatched: 4. Per the germline V gene, CDR1 is SEHNR and CDR2 is FQNEAQ (reference sequence). Combining the CDR3 with reference TRBV7-9 and TRBJ1-2 gives the whole variable domain DTGVSQNPRHKITKRGQNVTFRCDPISEHNRLYWYRQTLGQGPEFLTYFQNEAQLEKSRLLSDRFSAERPKGSFSTLEIQRTEQGDSAMYLCASSFTGGSNYGYTFGSGTRLTVV.

This chain uses TRBV28 with TRBJ2-7; TRBD1 matches 7 bases. V lost 3 bases to trimming and J lost 2 bases; unmatched junction nucleotides: 7. This CDR3 has 15 residues. The germline gives CDR1 MDHEN, CDR2 SYDVKM. The chain's CDR3 is CASSFRYRGTYEQYF. CDR3 nucleotides: TGTGCCAGCAGTTTTCGGTACAGGGGAACCTACGAGCAGTACTTC.

This chain links TRBV6-5 with TRBJ2-7; a possible D gene is TRBD2 (7 bases). Trimming took off 2 bases at V and 5 bases at J, with 16 bases between the two ends. This CDR3 is 15 amino acids long. Germline V gene lookup returns CDR1 MNHEY and CDR2 SVGAGI. DNA of the CDR3: TGTGCCAGCAGTTACGTCGTGGGGGGGGCACACGAGCAGTACTTC. Its protein product is CASSYVVGGAHEQYF.

This clone was observed once. The chain joins TRBV3-1 (or the pseudogene TRBV3-2) to TRBJ2-2; 9 bases are a match to TRBD2. V lost 2 bases to trimming and J lost 2 bases; unmatched junction nucleotides: 3. Germline CDR1 is LGHDT and CDR2 is YNNKEL (reference sequence). The CDR3 length is 16 residues. The CDR3 reads CASSQRLAANTGELFF. The CDR3, as DNA: TGTGCCAGCAGCCAACGACTAGCGGCCAACACCGGGGAGCTGTTTTTT.

V is TRBV6-5 and J is TRBJ1-1; D is unclear. V lost 0 bases to trimming and J lost 4 bases, with 6 bases between them. From germline, CDR1 is MNHEY and CDR2 SVGAGI. This CDR3 is 13 amino acids long. The CDR3 nucleotides are TGTGCCAGCAGTTACTCGAGAAGCACTGAAGCTTTCTTT. It yields the protein CASSYSRSTEAFF.

The DNA of the CDR3 is TGTGCCAGCAGGAGAAGGACAGGGGACTACGAGCAGTACTTC. Translation: CASRRRTGDYEQYF. The rearrangement links TRBV7-8 to TRBJ2-7; 9 bases are a match to TRBD1. V dropped 6 bases and J dropped 3; count of bases not matched to a gene: 6. Germline V gene sequence: CDR1 SGHVS, CDR2 FQNEAQ. The CDR3 spans 14 residues.

The sample holds a few counts of this clone. J is TRBJ2-7 and V is TRBV5-6; 10 bases are shared with TRBD1. The trim removed 4 bases at V and 7 bases at J, leaving 11 bases unmatched. Germline values: CDR1 SGHDT, CDR2 YYEEEE. The CDR3 sequence is 15 residues long. Here the CDR3 reads CASSRTGTGVWEQYF. In DNA form, the CDR3 reads TGTGCCAGCAGCAGGACCGGGACAGGGGTCTGGGAGCAGTACTTC.

The V gene is TRBV28, the J gene TRBJ1-5; no definite D call. Germline lookup yields CDR1 MDHEN and CDR2 SYDVKM. Trimming left V 3 bases short and J 2 bases short, with 11 bases between. CDR3 length: 15 residues. The CDR3 loop reads CASSFPPLGNQPQHF. The DNA for the CDR3 is TGTGCCAGCAGTTTCCCTCCACTGGGCAATCAGCCCCAGCATTTT.

V and J are TRBV6-5 and TRBJ1-1; D is possibly TRBD1 (6 bases). Germline V lookup: CDR1 MNHEY, CDR2 SVGAGI. Trimming stripped 2 bases from V and 4 bases from J, with 14 bases between. The CDR3 length is 15 residues. CDR3 DNA: TGTGCCAGCAGTTACGACAGGCGGTTTGGCACTGAAGCTTTCTTT. Translating it yields CASSYDRRFGTEAFF.